The T cell receptor (beta chain) under discussion was sequenced for a study of shared clonotypes between healthy human individuals. In the study overall: Every donor yielded three CD4 naive, three CD4 memory, two CD8 naive and one CD8 memory plate. Overall study findings and caveats: Generally, naive subsets (rather than memory subsets) showed larger estimated richness. Deeper or shallower sequencing was expected to change how clonotypes are shared among donors. Generation probabilities were higher for clonotypes shared across all four sorted-subset donors than for unshared ones.

CD45RO-negative, CCR7-selected cells formed the naive CD8 fraction, which excluded terminally differentiated effector memory CD45RA+ cells. The CDR3 extends over 12 amino acids. V was trimmed by 7 bases and J by 5 bases, leaving 9 bases between them. Germline CDR1 reads LGHNT; CDR2 reads FRNRAP. Only in-frame clones appear in the TCRdb table, and some are missing; sequencing was by immunoSEQ multiplex PCR. The sample lists around 2,000,000 clones, approximately 94% occurring once. As to this clone: Antigen: not known.

Material for sequencing was naive CD8+ T cells sorted from blood. The genes are TRBV12-5 and TRBJ2-1; the D is unclear. The TCR originated in a man aged 18 to 29 in good health. This CDR3 is CASVSEHNEQFF. CDR3 DNA sequence: TGTGCTAGTGTGTCAGAACACAATGAGCAGTTCTTC.